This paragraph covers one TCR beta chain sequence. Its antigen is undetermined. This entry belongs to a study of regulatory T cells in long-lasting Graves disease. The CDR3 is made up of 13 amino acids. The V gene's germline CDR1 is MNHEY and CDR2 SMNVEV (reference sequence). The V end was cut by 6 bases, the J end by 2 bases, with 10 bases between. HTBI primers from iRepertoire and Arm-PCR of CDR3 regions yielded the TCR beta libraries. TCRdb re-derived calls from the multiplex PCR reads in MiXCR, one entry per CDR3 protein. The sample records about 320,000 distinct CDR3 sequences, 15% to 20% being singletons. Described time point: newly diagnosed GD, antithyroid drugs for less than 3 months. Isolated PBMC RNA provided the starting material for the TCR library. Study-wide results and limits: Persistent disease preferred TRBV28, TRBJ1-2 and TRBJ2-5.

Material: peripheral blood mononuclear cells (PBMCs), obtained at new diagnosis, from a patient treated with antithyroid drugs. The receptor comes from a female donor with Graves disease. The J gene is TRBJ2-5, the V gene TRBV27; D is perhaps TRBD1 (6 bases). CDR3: CASRDRRQETQYF. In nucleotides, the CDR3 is TGTGCCAGCAGAGACAGGAGACAAGAGACCCAGTACTTC.